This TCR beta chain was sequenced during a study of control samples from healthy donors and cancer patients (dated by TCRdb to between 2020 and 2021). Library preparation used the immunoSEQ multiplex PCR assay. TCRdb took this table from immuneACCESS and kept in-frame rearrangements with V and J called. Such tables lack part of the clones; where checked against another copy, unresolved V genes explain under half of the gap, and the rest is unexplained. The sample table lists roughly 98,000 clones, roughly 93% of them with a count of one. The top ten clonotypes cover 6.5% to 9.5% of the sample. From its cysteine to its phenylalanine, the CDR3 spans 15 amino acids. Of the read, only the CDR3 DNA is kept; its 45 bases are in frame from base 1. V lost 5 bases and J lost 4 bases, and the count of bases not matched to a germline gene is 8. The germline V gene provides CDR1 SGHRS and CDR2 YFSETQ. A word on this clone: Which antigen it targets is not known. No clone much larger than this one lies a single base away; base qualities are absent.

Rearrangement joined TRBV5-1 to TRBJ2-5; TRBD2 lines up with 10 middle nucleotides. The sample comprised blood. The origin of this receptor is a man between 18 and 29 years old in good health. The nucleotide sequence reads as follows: TGCGCCAGCAGTCCAGAAGCGGGGGGGTTAGAGACCCAGTACTTC. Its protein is CASSPEAGGLETQYF. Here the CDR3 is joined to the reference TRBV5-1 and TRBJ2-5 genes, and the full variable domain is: KAGVTQTPRYLIKTRGQQVTLSCSPISGHRSVSWYQQTPGQGLQFLFEYFSETQRNKGNFPGRFSGRQFSNSRSEMNVSTLELGDSALYLCASSPEAGGLETQYFGPGTRLLVL.